This TCR beta chain was recovered during a study of T cells in Graves' hyperthyroidism and ophthalmopathy. Study-level results: From stable hyperthyroidism, ophthalmopathy was set apart by a 13 V-J model.

Amplified regions were TCR beta CDR3 sequences from RNA transcripts. First-round RT-PCR targeting the TCR CDR3 was performed with the HTBI primer set. TCRdb re-analysed the multiplex PCR reads in MiXCR, keeping a single row per CDR3 protein. The table lists about 770,000 distinct CDR3 sequences, around 20% of them singletons. CDR3 length: 12 residues. Germline assignment: CDR1 MNHNS and CDR2 SASEGT. Trimming cost V 5 bases and J 8 bases, with 10 bases left between them. In this sample, this clonotype turned up a few times. Its antigen remains unidentified. Pregnant or lactating patients were excluded, as were those with uncontrolled infection or other autoimmune disease. At first hyperthyroidism diagnosis, before any ophthalmopathy symptoms, the blood sample was collected. About 10 ml fresh peripheral blood yielded the PBMCs.

This sequence originates from a woman in her fifties or sixties with Graves' hyperthyroidism that later progressed to Graves' ophthalmopathy. The J gene is TRBJ2-1, the V gene TRBV6-1; D is ambiguous. Sample: blood. The CDR3 coding sequence is TGTGCCAGCAGTCCGGTTCGAGATGAGCAGTTCTTC. This translates into CASSPVRDEQFF.